This passage covers 9 T cell receptor beta chains from one sample sequenced in a study of T cell repertoires in cytomegalovirus infection. These TCRs' antigens remain unknown. TCRdb reprocessed the reads with MiXCR, giving one entry per CDR3 protein. Seen here are about 920,000 distinct CDR3 sequences, 25% to 40% observed once, and the top ten hold roughly 12%. Sample: cultured CD8+ T cells from PBMCs, taken from culture after CMV antigen stimulation. These receptors all come from a human donor in good health (CMV status not recorded). Some clones in this sample may be carry-over from other donors' samples.

This clonotype occurred a few times. The J gene is TRBJ1-6, the V gene TRBV7-4; D remains unclear. V was cut by 0 bases and J by 12 bases, with 6 bases left in between. Germline V gene data show CDR1 as SGHVT and CDR2 as SQSDAQ. This CDR3 has 12 amino acids. CDR3 amino acids: CASSLAREPLHF. In nucleotides, the CDR3 is TGTGCCAGCAGCTTAGCGCGCGAACCCCTCCACTTT.

A few counts support this clonotype. This chain joins TRBV12-3 or TRBV12-4 and TRBJ1-5, with D uncertain. This CDR3 spans 15 amino acids. V lost 9 bases, J lost 3 bases, and 18 bases lay in between. The DNA of the CDR3 is TGTGCCAGGCCAGTCTGGGAGAAGTCCAATCAGCCCCAGCATTTT. Protein sequence: CARPVWEKSNQPQHF.

This clonotype was picked up many times. V gene TRBV12-3 or TRBV12-4 combines with J gene TRBJ2-3, with D possibly TRBD2 on 6 matching bases. This CDR3 spans 15 amino acids. Trimming removed 3 bases from V and 2 bases from J, with 12 bases in between. The CDR3 here is CASSFIADSTDTQYF. The CDR3 nucleotides read TGTGCCAGCAGTTTTATAGCGGATTCCACAGATACGCAGTATTTT.

This clonotype was observed a handful of times. The chain recombines TRBV7-9 with TRBJ1-2, with D unclear. The CDR3 spans 10 residues. The germline V gene encodes CDR1 SEHNR and CDR2 FQNEAQ (reference sequence). V was pared by 2 bases and J by 11 bases, with 6 bases between. The CDR3 here is CASSLSPYTF. The CDR3 nucleotides read TGTGCCAGCAGCTTAAGTCCTTACACCTTC. Combining the CDR3 with reference TRBV7-9 and TRBJ1-2 gives the whole variable domain DTGVSQNPRHKITKRGQNVTFRCDPISEHNRLYWYRQTLGQGPEFLTYFQNEAQLEKSRLLSDRFSAERPKGSFSTLEIQRTEQGDSAMYLCASSLSPYTFGSGTRLTVV.

This clonotype has a handful of counts. CDR3 loop: CASSVVQGENTEAFF. The CDR3 DNA is TGTGCCAGCAGCGTAGTACAGGGAGAGAACACTGAAGCTTTCTTT. The gene calls are TRBV9 and TRBJ1-1; possible D gene TRBD1, 6 bases. Trimming removed 0 bases from V and 1 base from J, with 10 bases in between. This CDR3 has 15 amino acids. Germline CDR1 and CDR2: SGDLS and YYNGEE.

Only a few counts were recorded for this clonotype. V is TRBV6-5 and J is TRBJ2-7; 12 bases line up with TRBD1. This CDR3 is built from 17 residues. With V trimmed by 3 bases and J by 6 bases, 12 bases remained unmatched. Germline V CDR1 and CDR2: MNHEY, SVGAGI. The CDR3 DNA is TGTGCCAGCAGTTATCCTCCCGGCGGGACAGGGGGCGCCGAGCAGTACTTC. Encoded protein: CASSYPPGGTGGAEQYF.

Concerning this clonotype itself: Since a much larger clone is just one base distant, this may be a read error. The chain links TRBV7-6 to TRBJ1-1; 9 bases fit TRBD1. The CDR3 is 15 amino acids. Germline V CDR1 and CDR2: SGHVS, FNYEAQ. The junction had 7 bases not matched to a gene; V was cut back by 4 bases and J by 4 bases. This CDR3 is CASSYGQGMITEAFF. CDR3 nucleotide sequence: TGTGCCAGCAGCTACGGACAGGGGATGATCACTGAAGCTTTCTTT.

The chain has TRBV27 and TRBJ2-3, with D possibly matching TRBD1 (6 bases). Germline V gene sequence: CDR1 MNHEY, CDR2 SMNVEV (reference sequence). This CDR3 region has 15 residues. V lost 6 bases and J 5 bases, leaving 18 bases between the germline ends. CDR3 sequence (DNA): TGTGCCAGCAGCCGTCCCTCCACAGGGTTAGATACGCAGTATTTT. Translating gives CASSRPSTGLDTQYF.

This clonotype was counted many times. The CDR3 is CASIAGGNTYNEQFF. The CDR3 DNA is TGTGCCAGCATAGCAGGGGGCAATACTTACAATGAGCAGTTCTTC. This chain links TRBV7-8 with TRBJ2-1; 8 bases line up with TRBD1. Germline-derived CDR1 and CDR2 are SGHVS and FQNEAQ. There are 15 residues in the CDR3. Unmatched junction bases numbered 9, after V lost 7 bases and J lost 4 bases.